The T cell receptor beta chain described here comes from a study of blood T cells in healthy people across ages. Together with a sample-barcoded 5' primer, a J-beta primer mix was included in a second PCR lasting about 6 to 12 cycles. TCRdb reprocessed the 5' RACE reads with MiXCR, giving one entry per CDR3 protein. This sample has some 760,000 distinct CDR3 sequences, with roughly 25% found just once. Germline V gene data show CDR1 as SGHVS and CDR2 as FQNEAQ. V was clipped by 3 bases and J by 3 bases, with 15 bases between them. There are 16 residues in the CDR3. The sample was also linked to a second study, of T cells of mothers and their children.

The sequence derives from a boy between 10 and 17 years old in good health. The V and J genes are TRBV7-8 and TRBJ2-1; a possible D gene is TRBD1 (7 bases). Sample: blood. The CDR3 coding sequence is TGTGCCAGCAGCTTTCAGGGGGGCAGGCACTACAATGAGCAGTTCTTC. Its protein is CASSFQGGRHYNEQFF.